This record concerns one T cell receptor (beta chain) sequence. This clone has just one count. This receptor's antigen is unknown. No per-base quality is available; no much larger clone lies one base away. The data were obtained in a study of T cells in localized non-small cell lung cancer (dated by TCRdb to the early 2020s). With regard to the full study: The study analyzed T cell repertoires of roughly 220 early-stage NSCLC patients, comparing tumors and uninvolved tumor-adjacent lungs. All 240 or so NSCLC patients in the cohort were treatment-naive and had localized lung tumors that were resected. NSCLC patients had a mean age of approximately 66 years, and fewer than 150 were male and some 98 female. Summary of the overall study and its limitations: Uninvolved tumor-adjacent lung showed the highest T cell clonality, higher than tumor, which suggests more focused antigenic responses in the uninvolved tumor-adjacent lung. A median of around 62 of the top 100 tumor clones turned up in the paired uninvolved adjacent lung, and 25 to 35 of those clones also ranked among the top 100 of that same adjacent lung. Because multi-region sequencing of the tumors was not done, intratumor heterogeneity could not be ruled out. Higher blood T cell density associated with longer overall survival, while higher adjacent-lung clonality associated with shorter survival. Because of the exploratory design, TCR variables were selected using unadjusted p-values without false-discovery rate correction.

At diagnosis, peripheral blood, uninvolved tumor-adjacent lung and tumor were collected and were preserved as a mix of fresh-frozen and FFPE material. For TCR repertoire profiling, the blood samples were analyzed as peripheral blood mononuclear cells. The immunoSEQ Assay was used to sequence TCR beta CDR3 regions from DNA. Processing in the source paper ran as follows. T cell density was computed as TCR beta template counts normalized to usable DNA estimated by amplifying housekeeping genes. The preseqR package was used to estimate richness by extrapolating to 400,000 templates for PBMC samples and to 120,000 templates for tissue samples. Clonality was defined by subtracting Pielou's evenness from one. Tissue-enriched TCRs were identified through differential abundance testing performed on productive amino-acid clonotypes, with a minimum total count of 5 and an alpha of 0.1. The Jaccard Index and the Morisita Overlap Index were used to measure how much the repertoires overlapped between compartments. GLIPH grouped TCR beta CDR3s together with public tetramer-defined viral CDR3s, and a viral motif had to include at least three viral sequences and also show V-gene enrichment. The table comes from immuneACCESS by way of TCRdb, which keeps in-frame sequences with V and J called. Part of the clones is missing from these tables; in studies checked, under half for an unresolved V gene and the rest for unknown reasons. The V and J calls and the clone size are those of that table, but D and trimming were determined from the DNA. A total of 86,000 or so clones appear in this sample, approximately 84% of them only once. The ten largest clones capture around 2.8% of the sample.

The germline V gene encodes CDR1 SGHTA and CDR2 FQGTGA. V loses 0 bases, J loses 10 bases, and the germline ends lie 7 bases apart. From cysteine to phenylalanine, the CDR3 is 12 amino acids long. Here the CDR3 DNA is all that survives: 36 bases in frame from base 1. Specimen: peripheral blood, collected before any cancer treatment. This TCR came from a man aged 40 to 75 with stage I lung adenocarcinoma. Here the chain combines TRBV7-3 and TRBJ2-1; no D segment can be confidently identified. CDR3 region: CASSLTSGEQFF. At the DNA level, the sequence is TGTGCCAGCAGCTTAACTAGTGGAGAGCAGTTCTTC.